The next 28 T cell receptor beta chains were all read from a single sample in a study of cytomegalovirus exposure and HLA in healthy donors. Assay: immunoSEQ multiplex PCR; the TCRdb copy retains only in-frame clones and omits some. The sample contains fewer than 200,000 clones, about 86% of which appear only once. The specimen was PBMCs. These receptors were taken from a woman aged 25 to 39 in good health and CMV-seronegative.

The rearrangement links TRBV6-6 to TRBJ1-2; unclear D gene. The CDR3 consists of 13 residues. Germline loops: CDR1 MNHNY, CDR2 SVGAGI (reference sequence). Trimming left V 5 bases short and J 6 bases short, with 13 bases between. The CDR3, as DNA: TGTGCCAGCAGTAACAGTGTCACCGATGGCTACACCTTC. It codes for CASSNSVTDGYTF.

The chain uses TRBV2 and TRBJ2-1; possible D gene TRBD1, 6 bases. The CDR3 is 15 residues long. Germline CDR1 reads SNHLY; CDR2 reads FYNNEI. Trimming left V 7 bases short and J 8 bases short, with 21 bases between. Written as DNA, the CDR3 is TGTGCCAGCACCCGAACACAGGGTTTCATCCATGAGCAGTTCTTC. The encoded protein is CASTRTQGFIHEQFF.

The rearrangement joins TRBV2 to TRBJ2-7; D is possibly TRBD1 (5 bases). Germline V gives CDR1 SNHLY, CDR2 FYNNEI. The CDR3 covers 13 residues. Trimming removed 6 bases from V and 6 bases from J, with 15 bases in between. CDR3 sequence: CASRKGRMGEQYF. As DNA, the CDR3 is TGTGCCAGCAGGAAGGGGCGGATGGGCGAGCAGTACTTC. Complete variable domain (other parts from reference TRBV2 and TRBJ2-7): EPEVTQTPSHQVTQMGQEVILRCVPISNHLYFYWYRQILGQKVEFLVSFYNNEISEKSEIFDDQFSVERPDGSNFTLKIRSTKLEDSAMYFCASRKGRMGEQYFGPGTRLTVT.

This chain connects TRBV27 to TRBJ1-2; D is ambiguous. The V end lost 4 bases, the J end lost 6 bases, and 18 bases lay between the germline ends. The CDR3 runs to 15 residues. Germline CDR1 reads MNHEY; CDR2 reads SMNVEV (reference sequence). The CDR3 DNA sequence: TGTGCCAGCAGTTCGGCGGGAACTACCAGTCATGGCTACACCTTC. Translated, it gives CASSSAGTTSHGYTF.

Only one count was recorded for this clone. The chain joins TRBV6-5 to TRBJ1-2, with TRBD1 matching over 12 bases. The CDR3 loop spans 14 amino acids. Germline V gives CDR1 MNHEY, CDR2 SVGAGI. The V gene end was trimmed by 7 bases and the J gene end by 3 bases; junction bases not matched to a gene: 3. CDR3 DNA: TGTGCCAGCATCGGGACAGGGGGCGACTATGGCTACACCTTC. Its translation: CASIGTGGDYGYTF.

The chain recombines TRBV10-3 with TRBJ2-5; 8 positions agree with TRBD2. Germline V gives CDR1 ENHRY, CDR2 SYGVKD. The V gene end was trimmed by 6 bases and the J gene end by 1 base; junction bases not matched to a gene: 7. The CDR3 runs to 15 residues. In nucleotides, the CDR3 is TGTGCCATCAGAGGAGGGCGGGGGGTCCAAGAGACCCAGTACTTC. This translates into CAIRGGRGVQETQYF.

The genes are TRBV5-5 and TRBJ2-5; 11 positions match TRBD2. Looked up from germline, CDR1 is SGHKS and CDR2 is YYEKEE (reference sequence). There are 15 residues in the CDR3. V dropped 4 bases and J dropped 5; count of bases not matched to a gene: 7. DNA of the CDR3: TGTGCCAGCAGCGCCGGGACTAGCGGAGGGGAGACCCAGTACTTC. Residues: CASSAGTSGGETQYF.

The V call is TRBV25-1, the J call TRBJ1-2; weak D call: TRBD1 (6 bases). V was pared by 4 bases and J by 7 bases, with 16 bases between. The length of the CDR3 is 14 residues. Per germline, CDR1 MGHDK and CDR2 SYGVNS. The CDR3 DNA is TGTGCCAGCAGTGCTCACAGCGAAGGGGGTGGCTACACCTTC. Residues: CASSAHSEGGGYTF.

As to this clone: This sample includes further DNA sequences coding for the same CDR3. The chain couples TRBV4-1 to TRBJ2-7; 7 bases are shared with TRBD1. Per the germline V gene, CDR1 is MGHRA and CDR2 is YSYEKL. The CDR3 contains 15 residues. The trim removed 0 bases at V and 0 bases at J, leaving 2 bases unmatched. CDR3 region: CASSQEPGGSYEQYF. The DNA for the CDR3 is TGCGCCAGCAGCCAAGAGCCAGGGGGCTCCTACGAGCAGTACTTC.

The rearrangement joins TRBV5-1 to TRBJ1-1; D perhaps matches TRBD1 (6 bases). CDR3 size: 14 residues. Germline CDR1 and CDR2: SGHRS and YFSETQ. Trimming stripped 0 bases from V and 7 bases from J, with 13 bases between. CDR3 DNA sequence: TGCGCCAGCAGCTTGGCCACCAAAGGGGGTGAAGCTTTCTTT. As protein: CASSLATKGGEAFF. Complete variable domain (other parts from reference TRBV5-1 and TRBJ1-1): KAGVTQTPRYLIKTRGQQVTLSCSPISGHRSVSWYQQTPGQGLQFLFEYFSETQRNKGNFPGRFSGRQFSNSRSEMNVSTLELGDSALYLCASSLATKGGEAFFGQGTRLTVV.

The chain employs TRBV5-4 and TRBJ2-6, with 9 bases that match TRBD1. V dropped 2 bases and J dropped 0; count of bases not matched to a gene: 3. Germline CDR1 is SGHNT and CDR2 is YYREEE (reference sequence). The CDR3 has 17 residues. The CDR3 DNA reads TGTGCCAGCAGCTTACAGGGGGCTTACTCTGGGGCCAACGTCCTGACTTTC. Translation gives CASSLQGAYSGANVLTF.

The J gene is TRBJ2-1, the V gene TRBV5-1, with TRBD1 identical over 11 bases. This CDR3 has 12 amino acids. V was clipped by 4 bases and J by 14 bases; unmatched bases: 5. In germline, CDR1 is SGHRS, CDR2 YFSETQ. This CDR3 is CASSGQGAREFF. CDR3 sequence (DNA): TGCGCCAGCAGCGGACAGGGGGCACGCGAGTTCTTC.

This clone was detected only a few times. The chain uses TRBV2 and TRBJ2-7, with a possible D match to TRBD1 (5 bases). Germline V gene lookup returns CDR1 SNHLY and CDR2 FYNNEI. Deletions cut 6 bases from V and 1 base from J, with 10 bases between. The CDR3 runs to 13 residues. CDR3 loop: CASRPDTSYEQYF. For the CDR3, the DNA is TGTGCCAGCAGGCCGGACACATCCTACGAGCAGTACTTC.

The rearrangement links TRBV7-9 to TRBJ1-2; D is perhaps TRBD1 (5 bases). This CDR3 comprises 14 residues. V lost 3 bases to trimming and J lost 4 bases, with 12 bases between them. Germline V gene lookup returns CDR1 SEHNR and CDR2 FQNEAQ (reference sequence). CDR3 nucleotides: TGTGCCAGCAGCTTGCCAGGGCGGAGCTATGGCTACACCTTC. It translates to CASSLPGRSYGYTF. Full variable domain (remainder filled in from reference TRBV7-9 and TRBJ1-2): DTGVSQNPRHKITKRGQNVTFRCDPISEHNRLYWYRQTLGQGPEFLTYFQNEAQLEKSRLLSDRFSAERPKGSFSTLEIQRTEQGDSAMYLCASSLPGRSYGYTFGSGTRLTVV.

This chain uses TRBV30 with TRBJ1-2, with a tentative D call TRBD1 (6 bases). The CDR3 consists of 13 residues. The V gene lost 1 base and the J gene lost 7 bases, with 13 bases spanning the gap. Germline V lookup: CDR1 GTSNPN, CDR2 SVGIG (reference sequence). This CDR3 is CAWSAGRGIGYTF. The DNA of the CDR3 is TGTGCCTGGAGTGCGGGAAGGGGGATTGGCTACACCTTC.

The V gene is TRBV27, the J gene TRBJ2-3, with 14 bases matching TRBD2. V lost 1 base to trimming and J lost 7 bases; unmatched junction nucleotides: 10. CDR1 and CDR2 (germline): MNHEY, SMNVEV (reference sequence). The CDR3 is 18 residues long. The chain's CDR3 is CASSLWVGLAGGRNTQYF. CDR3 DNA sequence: TGTGCCAGCAGTTTATGGGTAGGACTAGCGGGGGGAAGAAATACGCAGTATTTT.

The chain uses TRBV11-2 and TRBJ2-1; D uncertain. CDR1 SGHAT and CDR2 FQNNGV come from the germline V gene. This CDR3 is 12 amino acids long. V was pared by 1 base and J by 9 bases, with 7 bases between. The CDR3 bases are TGTGCCAGCAGCTTAGTTGATAGTGAGCAGTTCTTC. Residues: CASSLVDSEQFF. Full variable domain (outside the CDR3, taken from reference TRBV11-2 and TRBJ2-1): EAGVAQSPRYKIIEKRQSVAFWCNPISGHATLYWYQQILGQGPKLLIQFQNNGVVDDSQLPKDRFSAERLKGVDSTLKIQPAKLEDSAVYLCASSLVDSEQFFGPGTRLTVL.

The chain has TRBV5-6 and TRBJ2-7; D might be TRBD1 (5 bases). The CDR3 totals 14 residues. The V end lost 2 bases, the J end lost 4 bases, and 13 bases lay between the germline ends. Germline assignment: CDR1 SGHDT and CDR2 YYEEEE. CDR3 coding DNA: TGTGCCAGCAGCTTCGAACAGGTGGGTTACGAGCAGTACTTC. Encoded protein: CASSFEQVGYEQYF.

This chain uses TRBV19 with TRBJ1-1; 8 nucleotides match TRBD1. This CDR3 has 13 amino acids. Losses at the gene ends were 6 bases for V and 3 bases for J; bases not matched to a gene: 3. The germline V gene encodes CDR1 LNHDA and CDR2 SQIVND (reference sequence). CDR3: CASSLTGDTEAFF. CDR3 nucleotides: TGTGCCAGTAGCCTGACAGGGGACACTGAAGCTTTCTTT.

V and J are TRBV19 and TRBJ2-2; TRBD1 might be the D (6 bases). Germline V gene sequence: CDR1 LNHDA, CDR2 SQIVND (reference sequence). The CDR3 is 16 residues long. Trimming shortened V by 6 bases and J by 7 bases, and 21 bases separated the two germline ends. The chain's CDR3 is CASRQPTGPDDGELFF. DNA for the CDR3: TGTGCCAGTAGACAGCCTACAGGGCCCGACGACGGGGAGCTGTTTTTT.

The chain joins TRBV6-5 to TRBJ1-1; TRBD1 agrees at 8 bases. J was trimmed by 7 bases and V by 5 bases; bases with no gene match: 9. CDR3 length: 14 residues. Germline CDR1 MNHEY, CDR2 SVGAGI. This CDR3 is CASSPRTGRSEAFF. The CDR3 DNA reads TGTGCCAGCAGTCCTAGGACAGGGCGCAGTGAAGCTTTCTTT.

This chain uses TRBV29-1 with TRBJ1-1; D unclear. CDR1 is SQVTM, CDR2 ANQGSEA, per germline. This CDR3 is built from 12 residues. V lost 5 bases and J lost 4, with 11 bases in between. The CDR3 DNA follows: TGCAGCGTTCAACATCGGGGCACTGAAGCTTTCTTT. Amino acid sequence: CSVQHRGTEAFF.

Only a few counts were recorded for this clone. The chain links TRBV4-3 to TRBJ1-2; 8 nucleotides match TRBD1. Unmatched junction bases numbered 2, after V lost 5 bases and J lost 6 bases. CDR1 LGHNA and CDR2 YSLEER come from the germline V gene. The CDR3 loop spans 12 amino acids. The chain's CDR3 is CASSRTGHGYTF. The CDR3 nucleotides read TGCGCCAGCAGCAGGACAGGGCATGGCTACACCTTC.

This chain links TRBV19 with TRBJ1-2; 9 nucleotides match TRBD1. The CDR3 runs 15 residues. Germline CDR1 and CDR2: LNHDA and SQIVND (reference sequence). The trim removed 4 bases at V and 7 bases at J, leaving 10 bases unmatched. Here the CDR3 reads CASSRDREFISGYTF. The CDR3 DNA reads TGTGCCAGTAGTAGGGACAGGGAGTTTATCAGTGGCTACACCTTC. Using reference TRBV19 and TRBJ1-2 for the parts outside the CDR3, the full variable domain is DGGITQSPKYLFRKEGQNVTLSCEQNLNHDAMYWYRQDPGQGLRLIYYSQIVNDFQKGDIAEGYSVSREKKESFPLTVTSAQKNPTAFYLCASSRDREFISGYTFGSGTRLTVV.

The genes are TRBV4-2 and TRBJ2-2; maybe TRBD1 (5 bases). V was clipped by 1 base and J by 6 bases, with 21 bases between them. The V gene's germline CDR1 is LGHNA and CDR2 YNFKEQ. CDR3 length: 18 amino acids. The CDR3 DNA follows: TGTGCCAGCAGCCAAGTGTTCGAAGGTCCAGGGTGGGCCGGGGAGCTGTTTTTT. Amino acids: CASSQVFEGPGWAGELFF.

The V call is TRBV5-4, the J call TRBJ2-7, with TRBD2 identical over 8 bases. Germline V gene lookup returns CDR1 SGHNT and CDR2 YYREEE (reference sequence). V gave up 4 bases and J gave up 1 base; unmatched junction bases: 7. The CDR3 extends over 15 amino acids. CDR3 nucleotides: TGTGCCAGCAGCCTAATGGCGGGGGGTTCCTACGAGCAGTACTTC. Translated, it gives CASSLMAGGSYEQYF.

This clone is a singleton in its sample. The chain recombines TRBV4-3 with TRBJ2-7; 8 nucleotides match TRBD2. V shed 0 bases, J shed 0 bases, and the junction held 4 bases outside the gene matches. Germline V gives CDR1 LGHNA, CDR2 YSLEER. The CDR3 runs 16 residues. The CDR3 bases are TGCGCCAGCAGCCAAGAGGGCGGGGGGAACTCCTACGAGCAGTACTTC. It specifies CASSQEGGGNSYEQYF.

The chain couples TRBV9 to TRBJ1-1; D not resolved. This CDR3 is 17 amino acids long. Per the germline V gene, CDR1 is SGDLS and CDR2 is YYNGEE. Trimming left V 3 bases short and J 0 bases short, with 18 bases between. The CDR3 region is CASSAFPGGVMNTEAFF. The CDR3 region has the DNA TGTGCCAGCAGCGCCTTCCCGGGCGGGGTCATGAACACTGAAGCTTTCTTT.